Listed below are T cell receptor beta chains from one sample, sequenced in a study of human T cells and chemical hapten exposure. MiXCR was run by TCRdb on the RACE reads, yielding one entry per CDR3 protein. The sample lists 95,000 or so distinct CDR3 sequences, 11% seen once, with approximately 3.4% in the top ten. The sequencing here drew on whole blood, taken in connection with sensitization to the hapten diphenylcyclopropenone (DPC). The receptors were gathered from a woman in her thirties or forties with alopecia areata. Some clones in this sample may be carry-over from other donors' samples. Each CDR3 is given with its conserved first and last residue. D genes are given only for firm matches. Rows give clone size only sometimes, using once, few, many, or a class for an expanded clone.

D	size	V	J	CDR3	DNA
TRBD1	many	TRBV12-3/TRBV12-4	TRBJ1-3	CASSRDSQFSGNTIYF	TGTGCCAGCAGCCGGGACAGCCAATTCTCTGGAAACACCATATATTTT
TRBD1	many	TRBV19	TRBJ1-5	CASSGTGGPQPQHF	TGTGCCAGTAGCGGGACAGGGGGCCCTCAGCCCCAGCATTTT
TRBD1	few	TRBV7-3	TRBJ2-5	CASSRGGGLQETQYF	TGTGCCAGCAGCCGAGGGGGCGGACTCCAAGAGACCCAGTACTTC
.	.	TRBV14	TRBJ1-3	CASSPNQGTGNTIYF	TGTGCCAGCAGCCCAAATCAAGGCACTGGAAACACCATATATTTT
.	.	TRBV11-1	TRBJ2-6	CASSFLSSGSLNVLTF	TGTGCCAGCAGCTTTCTTAGTAGCGGCTCTTTGAACGTCCTGACTTTC
TRBD1	.	TRBV29-1	TRBJ2-1	CSVVGQGVHNEQFF	TGCAGCGTTGTGGGACAGGGGGTCCACAATGAGCAGTTCTTC
.	few	TRBV30	TRBJ2-4	CAWSVGGGNIQYF	TGTGCCTGGAGTGTCGGCGGCGGGAACATTCAGTACTTC
TRBD1	.	TRBV7-9	TRBJ1-1	CASSSEDRGNTEAFF	TGTGCCAGCAGCTCCGAGGACAGGGGGAACACTGAAGCTTTCTTT
.	few	TRBV6-4	TRBJ2-1	CASSLLGGTESNEQFF	TGTGCCAGCAGTCTCCTCGGCGGGACAGAGAGCAATGAGCAGTTCTTC
.	.	TRBV7-8	TRBJ2-7	CASSDSTGVHEQYF	TGTGCCAGCAGCGATAGCACTGGGGTCCACGAGCAGTACTTC
TRBD2	many	TRBV7-2	TRBJ2-7	CASSLESGEGYEQYF	TGTGCCAGCAGCTTAGAGTCTGGGGAGGGGTACGAGCAGTACTTC
.	many	TRBV20-1	TRBJ1-1	CSAESSERGTEAFF	TGCAGTGCTGAAAGCTCTGAACGGGGGACTGAAGCTTTCTTT
.	many	TRBV20-1	TRBJ1-3	CSAPQGVGNTIYF	TGCAGTGCGCCCCAGGGAGTTGGAAACACCATATATTTT
.	.	TRBV7-2	TRBJ2-1	CASSRYFSYNEQFF	TGTGCCAGCAGCCGCTACTTCTCCTACAATGAGCAGTTCTTC
.	many	TRBV28	TRBJ1-5	CASPPVGRDILQPQHF	TGTGCCAGCCCCCCTGTTGGGAGGGATATTCTTCAGCCCCAGCATTTT
TRBD2	few	TRBV27	TRBJ2-5	CASSSLAENQETQYF	TGTGCCAGCAGTTCACTAGCGGAGAACCAAGAGACCCAGTACTTC
.	many	TRBV3-1	TRBJ1-1	CASSPPRAQGTEAFF	TGTGCCAGCAGCCCCCCCCGGGCACAGGGCACTGAAGCTTTCTTT
.	few	TRBV29-1	TRBJ2-1	CSVEIGAKYNEQFF	TGCAGCGTTGAAATTGGGGCCAAATACAATGAGCAGTTCTTC
TRBD2	.	TRBV7-2	TRBJ2-1	CASSLGGRLAGNYEQFF	TGTGCCAGCAGCTTAGGAGGGAGACTAGCGGGGAACTATGAGCAGTTCTTC
.	many	TRBV5-1	TRBJ2-7	CASSLRDTDYEQYF	TGCGCCAGCAGCCTCCGGGACACGGACTACGAGCAGTACTTC
TRBD2	few	TRBV7-9	TRBJ2-3	CASSNSGADTQYF	TGTGCCAGCAGCAATAGCGGGGCAGATACGCAGTATTTT
TRBD1	few	TRBV25-1	TRBJ1-1	CACRTATGGSYTEAFF	TGTGCCTGCCGTACGGCGACAGGGGGTAGTTACACTGAAGCTTTCTTT
TRBD2	many	TRBV9	TRBJ2-2	CASSRTGGPNTGELFF	TGTGCCAGCAGCCGAACGGGGGGACCGAACACCGGGGAGCTGTTTTTT
.	few	TRBV18	TRBJ1-1	CASSPFGGRSTEAFF	TGTGCCAGCTCACCATTTGGGGGCAGGTCCACTGAAGCTTTCTTT
.	few	TRBV11-1	TRBJ2-5	CASSPDLRETQYF	TGTGCCAGCAGCCCGGACCTGAGGGAGACCCAGTACTTC
TRBD1	few	TRBV6-2/TRBV6-3	TRBJ1-5	CASLRDRRLYSNQPQHF	TGTGCCAGCCTTCGGGACAGGAGACTTTATAGCAATCAGCCCCAGCATTTT
.	.	TRBV6-2/TRBV6-3	TRBJ2-7	CASSRLQGYEQYF	TGTGCCAGCAGTCGCCTTCAGGGTTACGAGCAGTACTTC
TRBD2	few	TRBV18	TRBJ2-3	CASSTGTSGSTDTQYF	TGTGCCAGCTCAACCGGGACTAGCGGGAGCACAGATACGCAGTATTTT